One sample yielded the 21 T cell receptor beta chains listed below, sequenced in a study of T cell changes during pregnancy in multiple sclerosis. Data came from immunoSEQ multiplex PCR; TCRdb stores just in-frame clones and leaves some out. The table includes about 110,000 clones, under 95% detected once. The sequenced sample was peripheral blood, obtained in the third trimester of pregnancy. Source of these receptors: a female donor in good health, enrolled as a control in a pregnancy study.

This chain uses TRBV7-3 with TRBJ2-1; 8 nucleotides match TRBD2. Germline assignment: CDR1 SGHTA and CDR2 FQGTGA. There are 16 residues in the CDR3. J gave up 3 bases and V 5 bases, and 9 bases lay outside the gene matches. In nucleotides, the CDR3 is TGTGCCAGCAGCATACGAGGGACTAGACTCTACAATGAGCAGTTCTTC. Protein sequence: CASSIRGTRLYNEQFF.

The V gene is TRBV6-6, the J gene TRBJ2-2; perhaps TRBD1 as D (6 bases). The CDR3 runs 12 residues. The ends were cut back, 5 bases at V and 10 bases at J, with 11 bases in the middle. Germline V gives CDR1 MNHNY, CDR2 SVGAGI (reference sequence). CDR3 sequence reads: CASSRQATELFF. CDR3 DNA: TGTGCCAGCAGTAGACAGGCGACGGAGCTGTTTTTT.

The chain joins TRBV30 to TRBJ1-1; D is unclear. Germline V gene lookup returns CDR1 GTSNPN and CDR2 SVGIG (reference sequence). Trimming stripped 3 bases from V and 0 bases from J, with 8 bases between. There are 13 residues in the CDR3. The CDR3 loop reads CAWSNGMNTEAFF. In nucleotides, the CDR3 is TGTGCCTGGAGCAATGGCATGAACACTGAAGCTTTCTTT.

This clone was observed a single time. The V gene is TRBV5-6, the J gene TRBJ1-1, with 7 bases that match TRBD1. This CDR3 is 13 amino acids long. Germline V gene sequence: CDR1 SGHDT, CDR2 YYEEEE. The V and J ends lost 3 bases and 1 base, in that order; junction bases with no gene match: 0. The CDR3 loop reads CASSWDRNTEAFF. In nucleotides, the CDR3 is TGTGCCAGCAGCTGGGACAGGAACACTGAAGCTTTCTTT. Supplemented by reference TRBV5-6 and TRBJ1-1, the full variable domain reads DAGVTQSPTHLIKTRGQQVTLRCSPKSGHDTVSWYQQALGQGPQFIFQYYEEEERQRGNFPDRFSGHQFPNYSSELNVNALLLGDSALYLCASSWDRNTEAFFGQGTRLTVV.

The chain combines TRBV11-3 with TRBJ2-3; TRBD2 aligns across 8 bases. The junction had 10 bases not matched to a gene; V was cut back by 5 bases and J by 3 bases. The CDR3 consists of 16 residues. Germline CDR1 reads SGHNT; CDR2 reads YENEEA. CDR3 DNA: TGTGCCAGCAGCCCGGCCGGGGGGGGAGGGACAGATACGCAGTATTTT. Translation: CASSPAGGGGTDTQYF.

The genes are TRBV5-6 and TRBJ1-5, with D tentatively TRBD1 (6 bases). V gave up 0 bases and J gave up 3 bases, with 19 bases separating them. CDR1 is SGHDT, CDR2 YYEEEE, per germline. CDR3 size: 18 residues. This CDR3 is CASSLAVASGGPNQPQHF. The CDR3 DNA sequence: TGTGCCAGCAGCTTGGCTGTGGCGTCTGGGGGCCCCAATCAGCCCCAGCATTTT. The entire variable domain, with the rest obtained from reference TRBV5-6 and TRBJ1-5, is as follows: DAGVTQSPTHLIKTRGQQVTLRCSPKSGHDTVSWYQQALGQGPQFIFQYYEEEERQRGNFPDRFSGHQFPNYSSELNVNALLLGDSALYLCASSLAVASGGPNQPQHFGDGTRLSIL.

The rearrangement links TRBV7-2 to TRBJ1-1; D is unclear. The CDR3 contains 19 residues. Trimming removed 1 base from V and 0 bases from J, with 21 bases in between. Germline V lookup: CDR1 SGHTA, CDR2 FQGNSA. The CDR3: CASSLGARSSNWMNTEAFF. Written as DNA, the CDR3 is TGTGCCAGCAGCTTAGGAGCCAGGTCGTCGAATTGGATGAACACTGAAGCTTTCTTT.

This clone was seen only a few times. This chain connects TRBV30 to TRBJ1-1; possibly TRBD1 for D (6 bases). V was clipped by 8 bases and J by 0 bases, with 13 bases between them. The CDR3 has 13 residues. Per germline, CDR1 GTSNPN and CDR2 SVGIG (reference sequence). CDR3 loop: CAQKGHMNTEAFF. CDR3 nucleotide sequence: TGTGCCCAGAAGGGACACATGAACACTGAAGCTTTCTTT.

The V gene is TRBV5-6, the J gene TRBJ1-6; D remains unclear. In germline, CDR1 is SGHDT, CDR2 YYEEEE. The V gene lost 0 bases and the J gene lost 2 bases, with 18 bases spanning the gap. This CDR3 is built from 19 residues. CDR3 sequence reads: CASSLAVTSAGPYNSPLHF. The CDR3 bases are TGTGCCAGCAGCTTGGCCGTTACATCCGCAGGCCCCTATAATTCACCCCTCCACTTT.

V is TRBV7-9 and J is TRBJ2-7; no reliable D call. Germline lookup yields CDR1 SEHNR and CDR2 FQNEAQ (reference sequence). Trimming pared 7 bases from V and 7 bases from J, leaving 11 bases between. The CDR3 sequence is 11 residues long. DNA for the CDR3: TGTGCCAGCACCTCTAGTTTGGAGCAGTACTTC. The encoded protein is CASTSSLEQYF.

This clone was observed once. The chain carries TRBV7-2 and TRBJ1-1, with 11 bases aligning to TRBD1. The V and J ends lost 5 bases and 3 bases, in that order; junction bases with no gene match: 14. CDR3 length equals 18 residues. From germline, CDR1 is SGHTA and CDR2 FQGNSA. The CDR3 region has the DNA TGTGCCAGCAGCCCGCGGACAGGGGGCGCTACTCAATACACTGAAGCTTTCTTT. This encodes CASSPRTGGATQYTEAFF.

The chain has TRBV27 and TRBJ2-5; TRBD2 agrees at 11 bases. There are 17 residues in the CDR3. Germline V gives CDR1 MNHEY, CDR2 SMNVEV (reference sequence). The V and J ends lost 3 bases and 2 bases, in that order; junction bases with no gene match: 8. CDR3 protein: CASSFGLAGSFQETQYF. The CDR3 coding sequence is TGTGCCAGCAGTTTTGGACTAGCGGGCTCCTTTCAAGAGACCCAGTACTTC.

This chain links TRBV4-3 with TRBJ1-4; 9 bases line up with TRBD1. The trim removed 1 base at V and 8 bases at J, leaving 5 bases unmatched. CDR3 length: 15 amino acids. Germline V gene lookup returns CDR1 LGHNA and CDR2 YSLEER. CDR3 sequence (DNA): TGCGCCAGCAGCCAAGGCGGGACAGGGAGGGAAAAACTGTTTTTT. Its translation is CASSQGGTGREKLFF.

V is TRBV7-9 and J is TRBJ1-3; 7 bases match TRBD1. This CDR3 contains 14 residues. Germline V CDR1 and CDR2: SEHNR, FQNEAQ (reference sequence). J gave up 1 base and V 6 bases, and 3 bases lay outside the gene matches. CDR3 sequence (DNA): TGTGCCAGCAGTTCACAGGGGTCTGGAAACACCATATATTTT. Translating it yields CASSSQGSGNTIYF.

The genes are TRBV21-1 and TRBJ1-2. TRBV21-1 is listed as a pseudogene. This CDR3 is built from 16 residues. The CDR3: CASSKVRGISIYGYTF. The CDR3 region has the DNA TGTGCCAGCAGCAAAGTTCGGGGGATCTCTATCTATGGCTACACCTTC.

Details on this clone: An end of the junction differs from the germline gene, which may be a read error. CDR3 nucleotide sequence: TGTGCCAGCAGCTTCGGGCCACAGGGCTATTATTCACCCCTCCACTTT. This codes for CASSFGPQGYYSPLHF. This chain links TRBV7-2 with TRBJ1-6; D may be TRBD1 (6 bases). The CDR3 runs to 16 residues. Germline V gene sequence: CDR1 SGHTA, CDR2 FQGNSA.

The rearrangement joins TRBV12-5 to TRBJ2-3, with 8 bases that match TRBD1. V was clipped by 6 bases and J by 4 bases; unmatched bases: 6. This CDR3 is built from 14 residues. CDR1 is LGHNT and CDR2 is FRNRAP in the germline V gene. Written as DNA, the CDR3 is TGTGCTAGTGGGGACAGGGTACAGGCAGATACGCAGTATTTT. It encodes CASGDRVQADTQYF.

CDR3 region: CASSPPGVKTSGNTIYF. For the CDR3, the DNA is TGTGCCAGCTCACCACCCGGGGTAAAAACTTCTGGAAACACCATATATTTT. V is TRBV18 and J is TRBJ1-3; D gene unclear. The germline gives CDR1 KGHSH, CDR2 LQKENI. This CDR3 is 17 amino acids long. V lost 0 bases to trimming and J lost 1 base, with 13 bases between them.

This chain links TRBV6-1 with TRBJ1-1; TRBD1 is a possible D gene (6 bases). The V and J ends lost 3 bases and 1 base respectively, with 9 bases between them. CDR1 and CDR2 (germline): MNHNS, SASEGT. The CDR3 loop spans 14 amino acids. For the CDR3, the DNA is TGTGCCAGCAGTGATCGGGACACGAACACTGAAGCTTTCTTT. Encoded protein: CASSDRDTNTEAFF.

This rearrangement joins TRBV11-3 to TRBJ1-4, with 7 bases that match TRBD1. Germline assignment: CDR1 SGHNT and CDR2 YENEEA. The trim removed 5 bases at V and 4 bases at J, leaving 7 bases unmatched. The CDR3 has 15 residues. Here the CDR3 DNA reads TGTGCCAGCAGCGCGCCGGGACAGTTTAATGAAAAACTGTTTTTT. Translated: CASSAPGQFNEKLFF.

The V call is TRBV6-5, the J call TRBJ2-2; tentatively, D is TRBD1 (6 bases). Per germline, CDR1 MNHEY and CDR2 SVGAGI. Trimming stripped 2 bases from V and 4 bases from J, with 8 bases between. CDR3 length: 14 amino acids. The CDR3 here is CASSYQGITGELFF. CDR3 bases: TGTGCCAGCAGTTACCAGGGGATCACCGGGGAGCTGTTTTTT.